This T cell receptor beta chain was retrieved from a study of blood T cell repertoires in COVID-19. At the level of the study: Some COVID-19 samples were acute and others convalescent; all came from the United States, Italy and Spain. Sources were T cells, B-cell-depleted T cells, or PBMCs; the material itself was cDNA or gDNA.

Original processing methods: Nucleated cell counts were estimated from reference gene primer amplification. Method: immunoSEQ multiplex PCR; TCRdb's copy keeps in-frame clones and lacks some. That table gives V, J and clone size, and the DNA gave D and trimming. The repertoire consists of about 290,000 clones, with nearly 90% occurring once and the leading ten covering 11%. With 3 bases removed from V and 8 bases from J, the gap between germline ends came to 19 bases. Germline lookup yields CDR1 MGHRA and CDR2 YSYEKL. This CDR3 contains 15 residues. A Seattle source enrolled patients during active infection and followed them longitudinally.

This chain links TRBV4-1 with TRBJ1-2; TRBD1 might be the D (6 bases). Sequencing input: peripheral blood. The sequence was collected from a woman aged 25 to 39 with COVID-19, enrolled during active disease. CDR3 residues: CASSQGDKRGWGYTF. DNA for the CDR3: TGCGCCAGCAGCCAGGGGGACAAGAGGGGTTGGGGCTACACCTTC.